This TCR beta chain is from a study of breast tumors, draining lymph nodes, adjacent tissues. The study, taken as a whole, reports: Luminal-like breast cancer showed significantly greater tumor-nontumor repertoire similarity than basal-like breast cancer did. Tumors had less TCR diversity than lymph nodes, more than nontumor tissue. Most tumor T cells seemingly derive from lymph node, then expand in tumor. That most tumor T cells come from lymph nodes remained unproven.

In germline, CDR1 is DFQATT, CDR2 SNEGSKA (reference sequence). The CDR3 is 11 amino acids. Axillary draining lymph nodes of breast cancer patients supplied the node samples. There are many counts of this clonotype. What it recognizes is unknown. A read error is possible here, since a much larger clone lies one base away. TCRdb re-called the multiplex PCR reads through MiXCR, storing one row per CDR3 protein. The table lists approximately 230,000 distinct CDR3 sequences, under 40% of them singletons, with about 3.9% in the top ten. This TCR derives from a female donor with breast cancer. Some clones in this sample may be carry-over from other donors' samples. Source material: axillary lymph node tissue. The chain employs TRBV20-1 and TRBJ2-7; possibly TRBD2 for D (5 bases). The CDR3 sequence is CSANLDYEQSF. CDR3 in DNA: TGCAGTGCTAATCTCGACTACGAGCAGTCCTTC.